This T cell receptor beta chain was sequenced for a study of T cell responses to AZD1222 COVID-19 vaccine. Whole-study context: Pooled together were second doses at about 4 or about 12 weeks. Overall study results and limits: Mostly white British, mostly female donors; authors suggested clonal diversity may be underestimated. Vaccination with two AZD1222 doses was followed by a rise in Spike-specific TCR breadth and depth.

Only in-frame clones appear in the TCRdb table, and some are missing; sequencing was by immunoSEQ multiplex PCR. This sample yields 65,000 to 75,000 clones, of which 80% to 90% are seen a single time; approximately 21% belongs to the top ten. The CDR3 contains 13 residues. In germline, CDR1 is MNHEY, CDR2 SVGAGI. The V and J ends lost 7 bases and 2 bases respectively, with 9 bases between them. For this clone: The antigen is not known.

The chain employs TRBV6-5 and TRBJ2-4, with D uncertain. This TCR derives from an adult in good health. The sample consisted of peripheral blood, taken on day 0 of AZD1222 vaccination. As DNA, the CDR3 is TGTGCCAGCATCGCCGGGCCCAAAAACATTCAGTACTTC. It codes for CASIAGPKNIQYF.